The subject of this entry is one T cell receptor (beta chain). Its target antigen remains unknown. Most CVID patients and most healthy controls were of Caucasian heritage. From each donor, about 5 to 8.5 ml of heparinized peripheral whole blood was collected. Genomic DNA from adults with common variable immune deficiency (CVID) and from healthy adult controls was the source for sequencing TCRbeta CDR3 repertoires. A total of some 22 healthy adult volunteers (about 12 female and 10 or so male; age range roughly 20 to 66 years, mean age around 35) were included in the control group. Diluted blood was subjected to density centrifugation over Hypaque 1077 or Ficoll-Paque for isolation of peripheral blood mononuclear cells. Genomic DNA was extracted from unsorted mononuclear cells by Qiagen column purification or by a centrifugation-based method. The sample is drawn from a study of T cell clonality in common variable immunodeficiency (dated by TCRdb to between 2014 and 2016). Points the paper makes about the study in general: Differences among patients in the CVID cohort limited the correlations between repertoire features and clinical complications. Despite equal DNA input, controls averaged about 79,000 unique sequences per sample versus about 32,000 in CVID samples. Fewer deletions and N-nucleotide insertions were reportedly observed in CVID TCRbeta sequences, and highly modified clones with 13 or more V deletions were reportedly absent from CVID TCRbeta sequences. It was noted by the authors that sequencing of the repertoires of T cell subpopulations would be needed to clarify the cause of the increased clonality in CVID. TCRbeta clonality was higher in CVID subjects than in healthy controls (t-test p = 0.018), and the increase was most characteristic of about a third of subjects. Fewer TCRbeta clones were shared among CVID subjects than among healthy controls (p < 0.0001).

For sequencing input, CVID and control samples contributed equivalent amounts of genomic DNA. For every sample, a 60 bp segment covering the rearranged TCRbeta CDR3 region was amplified and then sequenced. The immunoSEQ assay, a bias-corrected multiplex PCR combined with high-throughput sequencing, was used for TCRbeta amplification. From the authors' description of their analysis: Every unique nucleotide sequence counted as a clone and was annotated with V, D and J genes, copy number and frequency. Sequences were labeled productive if in frame, and non-productive if out of frame or containing stop codons. As previously described, clonality was calculated on the basis of Shannon's entropy. Mean CDR3 Kyte-Doolittle hydropathy was derived from the predicted amino acid sequences of productive clones. Using the R hclust function, scaled V gene usage was clustered hierarchically with Manhattan distance and complete linkage. Sharing of clones by CDR3 amino acid sequence was evaluated by resampling 12 repertoires per group over 100 rounds. The repertoires were screened for over 60 published EBV-specific TCRbeta sequences and roughly 240 published CMV-specific TCRbeta sequences. Analysis left out a couple of CVID samples that produced under 10,000 sequences, so 35 to 50 CVID repertoires remained. Here the immuneACCESS table is served through TCRdb, limited to in-frame sequences with V and J called. Missing clones are a known gap in these copies; in checked studies unresolved V genes cover under half, and the rest lacks a known reason. Clone size and the V and J calls come from that table; the DNA yielded D and trimming. This sample contains roughly 42,000 clones, none of which is a singleton. The ten largest clones represent roughly 2.9% of the sample.

This TCR came from a person between 18 and 75 years old in good health. Specimen: peripheral blood mononuclear cells.

The sequenced part of the CDR3 DNA is TGTGCCAGTACCTGGGTCAGGTCGAACACCGGGGAG. Its translation is CASTWVRSNTGE. The entire CDR3 reads CASTWVRSNTGELFF. The receptor chain draws on TRBV19 and TRBJ2-2; the D gene remains uncertain. The read comes to an end 3 residues before the CDR3 does, leaving the germline J gene to fill in the end. The germline V gene (reference sequence) gives CDR1 as LNHDA and CDR2 as SQIVND. CDR3 length: 15 amino acids, cysteine to phenylalanine. The CDR3 was read in part: 36 bases, with the frame set at base 1. The trim is 7 bases for V and 0 bases for J, with a gap of 12 bases between the germline ends.